This note documents a single T cell receptor (beta chain) sequence. This clone was observed a single time. It has no known antigen specificity. Per-base qualities were not stored, and no clone one base away is much larger. This CDR3 is also generated by other DNA sequences in the sample. TCR CDR3 regions were amplified from genomic DNA by multiplex PCR using the deep immunoSEQ assay. Genomic DNA extracted from each cell subset was distributed evenly over all wells of several immunoSEQ 96-well plates, and each plate served as one replicate. Each replicate PCR for sorted subsets received around 200 ng genomic DNA, equal to about 30,000 T cell genomes. Purified libraries were measured with a Qubit 3.0 fluorometer, size-checked on a Bioanalyzer 2100, and measured again with the KAPA Library Quantification kit. Every immunoSEQ 96-well plate was sequenced on a separate single-read 150-cycle Illumina NextSeq 550 flow cell. From the authors' description of their analysis: The immunoSEQ output contained only junctional sequences without quality scores, so filtering could not match that applied to full-length reads. Sequences were annotated with PyIR, a Python wrapper for IgBLAST v1.9, using IMGT germline references to assign V/J genes and CDR3. Reads were removed for weak V/J assignments (E-value above 1e-6), missing CDR3, stop codons, out-of-frame junctions, or ambiguous translated residues. V3J clonotypes were defined by identical inferred V gene, J gene, and CDR3 amino acid sequence. Percentage overlap between repertoires was computed as shared unique clonotypes divided by the size of the smaller repertoire. Richness of each repertoire was evaluated using RTK rarefaction, the Chao1 estimator, and Recon v2.1 estimates of unobserved clonotypes. OLGA was used to compute generation probabilities for all TCRbeta clonotypes that the gDNA method yielded from a handful of donors. TCRdb holds this immuneACCESS table with in-frame rearrangements only. Some clones are missing; in checked studies, unresolved V genes explain under half, and the rest has no known cause. D and trimming come from the DNA, and the V and J calls and clone size come from that table. The sample table shows some 630,000 clones, and approximately 96% are seen once. The ten most abundant clones make up about 0.12% of the sample.

The data were obtained in a study of shared clonotypes between healthy human individuals (TCRdb year 2020). Some background on the complete study: The cohort included a few men and a couple of women between 18 and 49 years of age. For each donor, three plates each were used for CD4 naive and CD4 memory, two plates were used for CD8 naive, and one plate was used for CD8 memory. To estimate repertoire size and how much clonotype sharing occurs between individuals, the study deeply sequenced the blood TCR repertoires of five healthy adults. To increase sequencing depth and limit assay-specific biases, TCR repertoire library preparation and sequencing were carried out by different laboratories using diverse techniques. Each donor's leukapheresis produced roughly between roughly 0.85 and 9.5 billion PBMCs. Study-wide conclusions, independent of this receptor: Even with the large sequencing depth, rarefaction of the sorted-subset datasets indicated that sequencing was incomplete. Clonotypes shared by all four sorted-subset donors showed higher generation probabilities than non-shared clonotypes. Sampling was restricted to blood, and TCR repertoires in tissue are likely to differ from TCR repertoires in blood. Pairwise subsampling led to the expectation that sequencing depth would affect the degree of clonotype sharing among donors. Naive subsets generally had larger estimated clonotype richness than memory subsets. When a handful of donors were compared, the shared fraction of clonotypes was roughly 4.8% for naive CD4, around 3.5% for naive CD8, roughly 2.5% for memory CD4, and less than 0.5% for memory CD8. The small number of donors limited the genetic and exposure-history diversity represented.

The CDR3 runs 13 residues from the cysteine to the phenylalanine. Kept here is only the CDR3 DNA, which spans 39 bases and is read in frame from base 1. The germline ends are 3 bases apart after V is trimmed by 1 base and J by 0 bases. CDR1 and CDR2, per the germline V gene, are MGHDK and SYGVNS. CD8 naive samples consisted of CD45RO-negative cells that were positively selected for CCR7, yielding a CD45RA+CCR7+ population without TemRA cells. Donors were healthy HIV-negative adults with no recently reported acute infections or vaccinations. Every donor was a Caucasian adult residing in Nashville, Tennessee, USA. Blood was obtained by leukapheresis, after which PBMCs were separated by Ficoll-Histopaque density gradient centrifugation and cryopreserved in liquid nitrogen vapor phase. Purity and quantity of every magnetically sorted T cell population were checked by analytical flow cytometry. Genomic DNA was isolated from every sorted fraction and measured by UV absorbance on a Nanodrop 2000c.

Recombination linked TRBV25-1 to TRBJ1-2; no D segment can be confidently identified. The receptor was derived from a woman in her 30s in good health. The sequencing sample was made of naive CD8+ T cells sorted from blood. According to the study, the label for this sample's cell subset or site signals: CD45RA+CCR7+. The bases read TGTGCCAGCAGTGAATCGTCTAACTATGGCTACACCTTC. The translation is CASSESSNYGYTF.